The clone carrying this T cell receptor (beta chain) has a single count. This entry belongs to a study of blood T cell repertoires in COVID-19. Whole-study context: Acute and convalescent COVID-19 specimens originated in the United States, Italy and Spain.

Here immunoSEQ multiplex PCR was the method, and the copy in TCRdb shows in-frame clones only, minus some. The sample has 150,000 to 180,000 clones, 70% to 85% seen once. In germline, CDR1 is KGHSH, CDR2 LQKENI. The V end lost 1 base, the J end lost 1 base, and 10 bases lay between the germline ends. The CDR3 loop spans 15 amino acids. The material sequenced was peripheral blood. The V call is TRBV18, the J call TRBJ1-1, with D maybe TRBD1 (5 bases). The receptor was derived from a woman in her fifties or sixties with acute or convalescent COVID-19. The CDR3 reads CASSPRVQGNTEAFF. CDR3 in DNA: TGTGCCAGCTCACCACGTGTTCAGGGGAACACTGAAGCTTTCTTT.